Reported below is one T cell receptor beta chain. Antigen specificity is unknown. The sample comes from a study of blood T cells in healthy people across ages. This CDR3 contains 16 residues. Trimming cost V 4 bases and J 8 bases; bases outside gene matches: 12. Looked up from germline, CDR1 is LGHNA and CDR2 is YSLEER. Broader study findings: Compared with aged donors, long-lived donors showed fewer expanded clones, suggesting selection. There was a strong correlation between TCR beta diversity and naive T cell percentage.

Using a J-beta primer mix together with a sample-barcoded 5' primer, a second PCR was run for about 6 to 12 cycles. Every single cDNA molecule received a tag from a template-switch adaptor with 12 random nucleotides. Each single sample gave us at least 3 million CDR3-containing paired-end reads. Each CDR3 protein is one row after TCRdb ran MiXCR on the 5' RACE reads. The profile shows just over 800,000 distinct CDR3 sequences, 62% of them singletons. J is TRBJ2-1 and V is TRBV4-3, with 9 bases lining up with TRBD1. This clonotype was obtained from a man younger than 45 in good health. What was sequenced was blood. The DNA for the CDR3 is TGCGCCAGCAGCCGAGGTGGGACAGGGAATTTTGATGAGCAGTTCTTC. Translation gives CASSRGGTGNFDEQFF.